The 8 T cell receptor beta chains given below trace back to one sample, sequenced in a study of cytomegalovirus exposure and HLA in healthy donors. 13 Jbeta primers and 60 Vbeta primers were used for the PCR. Only in-frame clones appear in the TCRdb table, and some are missing; sequencing was by immunoSEQ multiplex PCR. Among under 130,000 clones, about 83% were seen once, and the ten largest hold 5.5% to 7%. Input material: PBMCs. The receptors here all came from a man between 18 and 35 years old in good health and CMV-seronegative.

This chain joins TRBV28 and TRBJ1-1; 9 bases match TRBD1. Germline trimming cut 2 bases from V and 7 bases from J; bases unmatched to any gene: 8. CDR1 MDHEN and CDR2 SYDVKM come from the germline V gene. There are 15 residues in the CDR3. CDR3 amino acids: CASSLTGGNGIEAFF. CDR3 nucleotide sequence: TGTGCCAGCAGTTTAACAGGGGGCAATGGGATTGAAGCTTTCTTT.

V is TRBV6-6 and J is TRBJ1-2, with 10 bases identical to TRBD1. The CDR3 is 15 amino acids. V dropped 2 bases and J dropped 4; count of bases not matched to a gene: 4. Germline V lookup: CDR1 MNHNY, CDR2 SVGAGI (reference sequence). The CDR3 DNA is TGTGCCAGCAGTTACAGGGACAGGGGTATCTATGGCTACACCTTC. Encoded protein: CASSYRDRGIYGYTF.

This chain joins TRBV28 and TRBJ1-5, with a possible D match to TRBD1 (6 bases). The CDR3 contains 14 residues. Germline V gives CDR1 MDHEN, CDR2 SYDVKM. The V end was cut by 6 bases, the J end by 3 bases, with 12 bases between. CDR3 region: CASSRGGPNQPQHF. The CDR3 DNA reads TGTGCCAGCAGCCGCGGGGGCCCCAATCAGCCCCAGCATTTT.

The J gene is TRBJ1-1, the V gene TRBV5-4; possible D gene TRBD1, 5 bases. The V end lost 5 bases, the J end lost 7 bases, and 12 bases lay between the germline ends. Germline V lookup: CDR1 SGHNT, CDR2 YYREEE (reference sequence). There are 12 residues in the CDR3. CDR3 nucleotides: TGTGCCAGCAGTATCGGACATCTTGAAGCTTTCTTT. Translated: CASSIGHLEAFF.

J is TRBJ2-7 and V is TRBV7-9, with TRBD1 matching 9 bases. Germline V gene data show CDR1 as SEHNR and CDR2 as FQNEAQ (reference sequence). The CDR3 is 13 amino acids. Trimming cost V 2 bases and J 9 bases; bases outside gene matches: 5. The CDR3 DNA sequence: TGTGCCAGCAGCTTAAATGGGGGACAGGGGCAGTACTTC. Amino acids: CASSLNGGQGQYF.

The J gene is TRBJ1-2, the V gene TRBV7-6; the D is unclear. V lost 0 bases to trimming and J lost 0 bases, with 14 bases between them. Germline lookup yields CDR1 SGHVS and CDR2 FNYEAQ. This CDR3 has 17 residues. The CDR3 bases are TGTGCCAGCAGCTTAGCGCCAACACAGTGGACTAACTATGGCTACACCTTC. It specifies CASSLAPTQWTNYGYTF.

On this clone: The germline gene is not matched at one end of the junction; a read error may be the cause. In the same sample, other DNA sequences code for this CDR3. The V call is TRBV29-1, the J call TRBJ2-7; TRBD1 aligns across 8 bases. Germline V gene sequence: CDR1 SQVTM, CDR2 ANQGSEA. The CDR3 loop spans 12 amino acids. The CDR3 reads CSVEQGAHEQYF. The CDR3 DNA sequence: TGCAGCGTTGAACAGGGGGCCCACGAGCAGTATTTC.

The chain couples TRBV19 to TRBJ2-7; a possible D gene is TRBD2 (7 bases). The CDR3 totals 14 residues. In germline, CDR1 is LNHDA, CDR2 SQIVND (reference sequence). With 4 bases removed from V and 4 bases from J, the gap between germline ends came to 14 bases. CDR3 coding DNA: TGTGCCAGTAGTACTCCTCGGGGGGCTTACGAGCAGTACTTC. Residues: CASSTPRGAYEQYF.